This T cell receptor (beta chain) was profiled in a study of T cell responses to AZD1222 COVID-19 vaccine. Method: immunoSEQ multiplex PCR; TCRdb's copy keeps in-frame clones and lacks some. The sample contains 130,000 or so clones, 88% of which appear only once. This clone was detected only a few times. This specimen includes other DNA sequences encoding the same CDR3. In germline, CDR1 is MNHEY, CDR2 SMNVEV (reference sequence). The V end lost 6 bases, the J end lost 6 bases, and 12 bases lay between the germline ends. This CDR3 is 13 amino acids long. The clonotype was recovered from an adult who received the AZD1222 COVID-19 vaccine. V usage is TRBV27 and J usage is TRBJ1-5, with D possibly being TRBD1 (5 bases). The material was peripheral blood, obtained 28 days after the second AZD1222 dose. CDR3 sequence: CASSPWGGQPQHF. DNA for the CDR3: TGTGCCAGCAGCCCCTGGGGGGGTCAGCCCCAGCATTTT.